This T cell receptor (beta chain) emerged from a study of blood T cells in healthy people across ages. The V end lost 2 bases, the J end lost 5 bases, and 4 bases lay between the germline ends. The V gene's germline CDR1 is MDHEN and CDR2 SYDVKM. The CDR3 length is 12 residues. Healthy Caucasians from Russia aged roughly 6 to 90 served as donors. Every sample yielded at least 6 million isolated PBMCs. Using a J-beta primer mix together with a sample-barcoded 5' primer, a second PCR was run for 7 to 11 cycles. TCRdb fed the 5' RACE reads into MiXCR, producing one record per CDR3 protein. The repertoire holds 700,000 to 900,000 distinct CDR3 sequences, with about 55% as singletons.

Sample: blood. The sequence derives from a man at least 80 years old in good health. This chain links TRBV28 with TRBJ1-5, with unresolved D. CDR3 residues: CASSLPYQPQHF. The CDR3 DNA follows: TGTGCCAGCAGTTTACCGTATCAGCCCCAGCATTTT.